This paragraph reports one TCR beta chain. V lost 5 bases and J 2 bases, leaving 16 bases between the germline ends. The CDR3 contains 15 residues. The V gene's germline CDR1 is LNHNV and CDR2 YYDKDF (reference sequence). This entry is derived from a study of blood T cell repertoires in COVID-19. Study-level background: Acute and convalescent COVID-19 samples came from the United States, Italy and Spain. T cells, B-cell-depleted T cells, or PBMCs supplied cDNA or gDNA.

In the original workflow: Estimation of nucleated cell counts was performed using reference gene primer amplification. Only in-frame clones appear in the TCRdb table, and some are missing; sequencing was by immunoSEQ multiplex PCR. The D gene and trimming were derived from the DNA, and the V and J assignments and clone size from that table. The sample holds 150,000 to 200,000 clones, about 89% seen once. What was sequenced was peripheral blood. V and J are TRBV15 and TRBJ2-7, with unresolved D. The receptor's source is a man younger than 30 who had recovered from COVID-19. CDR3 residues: CATSPPKAATYEQYF. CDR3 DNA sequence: TGTGCCACCAGCCCGCCGAAGGCAGCGACCTACGAGCAGTACTTC.